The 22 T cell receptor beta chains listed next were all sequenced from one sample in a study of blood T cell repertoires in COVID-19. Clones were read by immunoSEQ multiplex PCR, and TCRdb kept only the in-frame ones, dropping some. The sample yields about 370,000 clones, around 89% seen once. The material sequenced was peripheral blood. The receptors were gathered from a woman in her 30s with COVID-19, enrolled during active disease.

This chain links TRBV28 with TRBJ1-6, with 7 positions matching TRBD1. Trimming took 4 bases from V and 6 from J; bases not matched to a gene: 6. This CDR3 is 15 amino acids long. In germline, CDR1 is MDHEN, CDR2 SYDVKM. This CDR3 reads CASSSPTGSNSPLHF. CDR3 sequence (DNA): TGTGCCAGCAGTTCGCCGACAGGGTCTAATTCACCCCTCCACTTT.

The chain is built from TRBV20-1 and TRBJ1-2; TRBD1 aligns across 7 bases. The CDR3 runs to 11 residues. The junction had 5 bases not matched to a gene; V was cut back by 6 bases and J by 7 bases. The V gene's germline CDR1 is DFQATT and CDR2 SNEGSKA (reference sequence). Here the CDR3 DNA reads TGCAGTGCCTCCAGGGGGTCTGGCTACACCTTC. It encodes CSASRGSGYTF.

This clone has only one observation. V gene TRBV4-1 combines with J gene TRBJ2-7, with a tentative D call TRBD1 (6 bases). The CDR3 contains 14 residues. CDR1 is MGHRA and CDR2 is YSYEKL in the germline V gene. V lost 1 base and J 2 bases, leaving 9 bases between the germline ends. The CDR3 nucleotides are TGCGCCAGCAGCCAAGTTTGGGGGCCCTACGAGCAGTACGTC. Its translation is CASSQVWGPYEQYV.

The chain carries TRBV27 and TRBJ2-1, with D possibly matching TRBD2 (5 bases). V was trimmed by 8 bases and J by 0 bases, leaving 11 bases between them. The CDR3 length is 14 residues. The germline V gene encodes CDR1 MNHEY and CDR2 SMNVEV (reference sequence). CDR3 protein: CASGAVSSYNEQFF. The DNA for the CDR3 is TGTGCCAGCGGAGCGGTCAGCTCCTACAATGAGCAGTTCTTC.

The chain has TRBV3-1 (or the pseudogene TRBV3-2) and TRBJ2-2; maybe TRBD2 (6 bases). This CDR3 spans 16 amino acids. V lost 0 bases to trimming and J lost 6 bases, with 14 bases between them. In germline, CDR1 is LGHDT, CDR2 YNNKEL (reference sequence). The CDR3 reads CASSQDRWERAGELFF. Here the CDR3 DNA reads TGTGCCAGCAGCCAAGATCGGTGGGAGCGGGCCGGGGAGCTGTTTTTT.

The CDR3 region is CASSQLQGFSTDTQYF. The CDR3 coding sequence is TGCGCCAGCAGCCAGCTTCAGGGTTTTAGCACAGATACGCAGTATTTT. The chain carries TRBV4-3 and TRBJ2-3; weak D call: TRBD1 (5 bases). The CDR3 has 16 amino acids. Trimming pared 3 bases from V and 0 bases from J, leaving 13 bases between. Germline-derived CDR1 and CDR2 are LGHNA and YSLEER.

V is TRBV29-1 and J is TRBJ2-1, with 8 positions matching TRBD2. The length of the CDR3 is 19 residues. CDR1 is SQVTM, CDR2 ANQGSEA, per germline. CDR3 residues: CIEKAGGLNWSGSRYEQFF. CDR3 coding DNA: TGCATCGAAAAGGCCGGGGGCTTAAACTGGAGCGGGAGTCGGTATGAGCAGTTCTTC.

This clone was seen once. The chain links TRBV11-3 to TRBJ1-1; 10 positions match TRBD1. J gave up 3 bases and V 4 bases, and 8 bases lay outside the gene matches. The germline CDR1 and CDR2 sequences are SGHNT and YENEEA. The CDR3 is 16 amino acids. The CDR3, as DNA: TGTGCCAGCAGCTCCCTCCGGGACAGGGGAGACACTGAAGCTTTCTTT. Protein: CASSSLRDRGDTEAFF.

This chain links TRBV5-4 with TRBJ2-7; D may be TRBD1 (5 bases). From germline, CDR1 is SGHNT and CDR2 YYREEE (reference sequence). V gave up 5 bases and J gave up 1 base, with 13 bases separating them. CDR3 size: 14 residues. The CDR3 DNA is TGTGCCAGCAGACCCGAGCAGGGATCCTACGAGCAGTACGTC. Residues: CASRPEQGSYEQYV.

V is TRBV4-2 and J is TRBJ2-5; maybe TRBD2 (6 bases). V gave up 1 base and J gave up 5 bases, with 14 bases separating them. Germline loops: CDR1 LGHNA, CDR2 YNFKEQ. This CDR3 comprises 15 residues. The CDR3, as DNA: TGTGCCAGCAGCCAAGGTCCGGGAGAAGGGGAGACCCAGTACTTC. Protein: CASSQGPGEGETQYF.

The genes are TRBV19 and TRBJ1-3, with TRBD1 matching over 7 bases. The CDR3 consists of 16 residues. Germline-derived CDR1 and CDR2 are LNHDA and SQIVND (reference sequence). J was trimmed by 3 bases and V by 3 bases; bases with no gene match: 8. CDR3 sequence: CASSIGTEGRGNTIYF. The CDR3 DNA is TGTGCCAGTAGTATCGGGACAGAAGGGCGTGGAAACACCATATATTTT. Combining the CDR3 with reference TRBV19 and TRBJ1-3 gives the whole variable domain DGGITQSPKYLFRKEGQNVTLSCEQNLNHDAMYWYRQDPGQGLRLIYYSQIVNDFQKGDIAEGYSVSREKKESFPLTVTSAQKNPTAFYLCASSIGTEGRGNTIYFGEGSWLTVV.

CDR3 in amino acids: CASSSIYRDSTHFSYNEQFF. DNA for the CDR3: TGTGCCAGTAGTAGTATTTACCGGGACAGTACCCATTTCTCCTACAATGAGCAGTTCTTC. The V and J genes are TRBV19 and TRBJ2-1; 7 bases map to TRBD1. Germline CDR1 LNHDA, CDR2 SQIVND (reference sequence). This CDR3 contains 20 residues. V lost 4 bases to trimming and J lost 0 bases; unmatched junction nucleotides: 18. The full variable domain, rest sourced from reference TRBV19 and TRBJ2-1, is DGGITQSPKYLFRKEGQNVTLSCEQNLNHDAMYWYRQDPGQGLRLIYYSQIVNDFQKGDIAEGYSVSREKKESFPLTVTSAQKNPTAFYLCASSSIYRDSTHFSYNEQFFGPGTRLTVL.

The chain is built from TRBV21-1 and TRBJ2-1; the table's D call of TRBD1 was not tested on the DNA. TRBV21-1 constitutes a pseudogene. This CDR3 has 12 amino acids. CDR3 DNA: TGTGCCAGCAGCAAAGGCGACACAGAGCAGTTCTTC. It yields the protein CASSKGDTEQFF.

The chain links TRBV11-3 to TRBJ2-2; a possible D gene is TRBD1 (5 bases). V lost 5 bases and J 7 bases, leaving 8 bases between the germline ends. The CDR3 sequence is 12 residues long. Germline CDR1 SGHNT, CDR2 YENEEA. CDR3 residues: CASSPQGGELFF. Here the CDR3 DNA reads TGTGCCAGCAGCCCGCAGGGCGGGGAGCTGTTTTTT.

The CDR3 region is CASSLRRQGAEAFF. CDR3 DNA sequence: TGTGCCAGCAGTCTAAGACGACAGGGAGCTGAAGCTTTCTTT. V usage is TRBV6-5 and J usage is TRBJ1-1; TRBD1 aligns across 7 bases. The CDR3 is 14 residues long. The J segment lost 6 bases and the V segment lost 5 bases, leaving 9 bases of the junction unmatched. Germline lookup yields CDR1 MNHEY and CDR2 SVGAGI.

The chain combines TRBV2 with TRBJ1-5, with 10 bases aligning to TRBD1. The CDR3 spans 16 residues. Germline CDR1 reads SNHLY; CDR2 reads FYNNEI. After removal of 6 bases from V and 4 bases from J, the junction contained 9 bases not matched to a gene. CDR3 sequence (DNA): TGTGCCAGCAGCAGAGACAGGGGGCAAGTTAATCAGCCCCAGCATTTT. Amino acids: CASSRDRGQVNQPQHF.

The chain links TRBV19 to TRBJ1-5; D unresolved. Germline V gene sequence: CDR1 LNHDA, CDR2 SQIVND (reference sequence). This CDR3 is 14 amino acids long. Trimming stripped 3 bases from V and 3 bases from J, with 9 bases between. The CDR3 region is CASSMFFNNQPQHF. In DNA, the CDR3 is TGTGCCAGTAGTATGTTCTTTAACAATCAGCCCCAGCATTTT.

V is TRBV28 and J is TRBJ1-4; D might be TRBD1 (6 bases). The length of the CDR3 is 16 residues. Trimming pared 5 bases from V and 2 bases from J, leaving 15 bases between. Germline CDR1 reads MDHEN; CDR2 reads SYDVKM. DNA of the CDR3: TGTGCCAGCAGTCCACGGGGACAAACTACTAATGAAAAACTGTTTTTT. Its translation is CASSPRGQTTNEKLFF.

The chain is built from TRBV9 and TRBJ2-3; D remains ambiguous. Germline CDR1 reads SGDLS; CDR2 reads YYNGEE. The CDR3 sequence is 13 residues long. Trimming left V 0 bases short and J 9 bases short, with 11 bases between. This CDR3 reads CASSVATLETQYF. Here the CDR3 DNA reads TGTGCCAGCAGCGTAGCTACGCTAGAGACGCAGTATTTT.

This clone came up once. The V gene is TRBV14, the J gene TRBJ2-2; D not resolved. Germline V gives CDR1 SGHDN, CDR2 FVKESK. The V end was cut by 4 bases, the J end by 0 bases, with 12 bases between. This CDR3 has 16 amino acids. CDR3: CASSPRFPPNTGELFF. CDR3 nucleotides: TGTGCCAGCAGCCCTCGGTTCCCACCGAACACCGGGGAGCTGTTTTTT. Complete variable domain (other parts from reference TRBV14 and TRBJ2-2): EAGVTQFPSHSVIEKGQTVTLRCDPISGHDNLYWYRRVMGKEIKFLLHFVKESKQDESGMPNNRFLAERTGGTYSTLKVQPAELEDSGVYFCASSPRFPPNTGELFFGEGSRLTVL.

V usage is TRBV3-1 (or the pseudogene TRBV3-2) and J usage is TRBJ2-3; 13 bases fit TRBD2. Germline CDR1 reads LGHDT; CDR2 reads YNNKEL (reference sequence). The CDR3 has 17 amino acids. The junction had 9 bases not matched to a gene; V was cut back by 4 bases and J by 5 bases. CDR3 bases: TGTGCCAGCAGCCTTGGGACTAGCGGGGTCGGGGGAGATACGCAGTATTTT. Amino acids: CASSLGTSGVGGDTQYF.

The CDR3 bases are TGTGCCAGCAGTTTAGGGGACTCTTCCTACAATGAGCAGTTCTTC. Its protein product is CASSLGDSSYNEQFF. This chain uses TRBV28 with TRBJ2-1; D is perhaps TRBD2 (6 bases). The ends were cut back, 2 bases at V and 1 base at J, with 9 bases in the middle. The CDR3 totals 15 residues. From germline, CDR1 is MDHEN and CDR2 SYDVKM.